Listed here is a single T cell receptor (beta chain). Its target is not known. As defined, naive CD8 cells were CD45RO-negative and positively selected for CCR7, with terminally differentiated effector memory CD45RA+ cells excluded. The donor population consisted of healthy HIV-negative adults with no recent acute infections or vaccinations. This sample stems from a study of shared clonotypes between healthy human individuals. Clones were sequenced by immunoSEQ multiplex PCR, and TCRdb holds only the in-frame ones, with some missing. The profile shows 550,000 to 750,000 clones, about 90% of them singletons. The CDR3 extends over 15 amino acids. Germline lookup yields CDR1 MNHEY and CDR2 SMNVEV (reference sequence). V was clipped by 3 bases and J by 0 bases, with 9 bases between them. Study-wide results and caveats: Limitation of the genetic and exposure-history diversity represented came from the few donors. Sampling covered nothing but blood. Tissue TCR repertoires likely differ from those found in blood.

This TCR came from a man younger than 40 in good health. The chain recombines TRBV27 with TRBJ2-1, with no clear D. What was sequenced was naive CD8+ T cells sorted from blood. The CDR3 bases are TGTGCCAGCAGTTTTCAGGTGAGCTCCTACAATGAGCAGTTCTTC. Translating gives CASSFQVSSYNEQFF.